This paragraph covers one TCR beta chain sequence. Its antigen is unidentified. Healthy donors of bone marrow made up the group. The primer mix had 60 Vbeta and 13 Jbeta primers. Data came from immunoSEQ multiplex PCR; TCRdb stores just in-frame clones and leaves some out. Here the sample spans roughly 100,000 clones, 74% being singletons. The data were taken from a study of cytomegalovirus exposure and HLA in healthy donors. Study outcomes and limitations: Rare sequences made up most TCRs, while some public TCRs were found in many donors. Listed as cytomegalovirus-associated were over 150 TCR beta chains.

The specimen sequenced was PBMCs. This clonotype originated in a man over 45 in good health and CMV-seropositive.

In nucleotides, the CDR3 is TGTGCCATCAGTACAGAGGACAGCCTAAATGAAAAACTGTTTTTT. Its translation is CAISTEDSLNEKLFF. This chain connects TRBV10-3 to TRBJ1-4, with TRBD1 as a possible D gene (6 bases). Looked up from germline, CDR1 is ENHRY and CDR2 is SYGVKD. This CDR3 has 15 amino acids. Trimming shortened V by 5 bases and J by 5 bases, and 15 bases separated the two germline ends.